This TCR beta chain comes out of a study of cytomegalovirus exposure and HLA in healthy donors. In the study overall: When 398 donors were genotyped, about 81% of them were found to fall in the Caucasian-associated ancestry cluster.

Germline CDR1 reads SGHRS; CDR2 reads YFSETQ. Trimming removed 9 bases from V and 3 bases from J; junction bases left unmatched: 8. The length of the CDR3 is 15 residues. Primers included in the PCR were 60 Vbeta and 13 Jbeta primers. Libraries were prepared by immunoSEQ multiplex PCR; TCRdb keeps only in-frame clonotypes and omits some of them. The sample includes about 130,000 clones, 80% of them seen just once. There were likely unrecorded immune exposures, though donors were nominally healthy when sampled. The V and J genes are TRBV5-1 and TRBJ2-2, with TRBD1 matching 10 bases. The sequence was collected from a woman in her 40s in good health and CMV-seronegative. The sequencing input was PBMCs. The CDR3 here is CANPPGTGDTGELFF. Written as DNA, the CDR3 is TGCGCCAACCCCCCGGGGACAGGGGACACCGGGGAGCTGTTTTTT.